The rows below give T cell receptor beta chains drawn from one sample of a study of T cells in Graves' hyperthyroidism and ophthalmopathy. TCRdb itself ran the multiplex PCR reads through MiXCR, one entry per CDR3 protein. This sample has some 650,000 distinct CDR3 sequences, with roughly 15% found just once. Sequences were obtained from blood. The source of these receptors is a woman between 35 and 50 years old with Graves' ophthalmopathy. CDR3s include the opening cysteine and the closing phenylalanine or tryptophan. The order of the fields is V gene, CDR3 protein.

V: TRBV7-2; CDR3: CASTPPTGLGETQYF
V: TRBV7-9; CDR3: CASSLGLAQPQHF
V: TRBV6-1; CDR3: CASRDSDRVSTDTQYF
V: TRBV5-4; CDR3: CASNERDSYEQYF
V: TRBV11-2; CDR3: CASSLAPHTYEQYF
V: TRBV6-6; CDR3: CASSYSTRGRETQYF
V: TRBV12-3/TRBV12-4; CDR3: CASSFRGNEQYF
V: TRBV20-1; CDR3: CNARATSSYEQYF
V: TRBV24-1; CDR3: CATSDIASGTANEQFF
V: TRBV27; CDR3: CASSYETGQPQHF
V: TRBV2; CDR3: CASSDWLAGGREQFF
V: TRBV5-6; CDR3: CASSLGQKNTEAFF
V: TRBV5-1; CDR3: CASSSGLADYNEQFF
V: TRBV5-1; CDR3: CASSLGAYTDTQYF
V: TRBV7-3; CDR3: CASSPNFNEQFF
V: TRBV28; CDR3: CASRLTTSTDTQYF
V: TRBV7-8; CDR3: CASSSVGVQYRELFF
V: TRBV30; CDR3: CAWGVAGAINQPQHF
V: TRBV5-1; CDR3: CASSSQTTGGYGYTF
V: TRBV20-1; CDR3: CSARATRGYTF
V: TRBV29-1; CDR3: CSVEGVRGQGSYEQYF
V: TRBV7-9; CDR3: CASSFGGLAGWETQYF
V: TRBV28; CDR3: CASSLLSAGEVEETQYF
V: TRBV30; CDR3: CAWSTAGTSGRAGIQYF
V: TRBV28; CDR3: CASRPGTYGYTF
V: TRBV18; CDR3: CASSKTRGVEQYF
V: TRBV7-9; CDR3: CASRDRLYPNEQFF
V: TRBV3-1; CDR3: CASSPQLARKSQETQYF
V: TRBV5-1; CDR3: CASSFRGNDNYNEQFF
V: TRBV20-1; CDR3: CSYRGPNYGYTF
V: TRBV11-2; CDR3: CASSRLQGGKYNEQFF
V: TRBV5-1; CDR3: CASSLGQGTVDGNTIYF
V: TRBV7-9; CDR3: CASSNRQGPNTGELFF
V: TRBV18; CDR3: CASSPPSQGSYNEQFF
V: TRBV6-1; CDR3: CASRPANTESQPQHF
V: TRBV19; CDR3: CASSIRTADQPQHF
V: TRBV11-2; CDR3: CASSRALEAFF
V: TRBV7-3; CDR3: CASSPWDSLNEQFF
V: TRBV11-3; CDR3: CASSFGFDTEAFF
V: TRBV28; CDR3: CASRGDSLEAGETQYF
V: TRBV20-1; CDR3: CSARPQGWGTDTQYF
V: TRBV29-1; CDR3: CSVAATDGKLFF
V: TRBV18; CDR3: CASSAAPGTGLETQYF
V: TRBV7-2; CDR3: CASSLLGSSETQYF
V: TRBV28; CDR3: CASRAGTDTQYF
V: TRBV5-1; CDR3: CASSTDRGEQYF
V: TRBV11-2; CDR3: CASSQSGGISDTQYF
V: TRBV4-1; CDR3: CASSRTGTSGKIEQYF
V: TRBV2; CDR3: CASRGAAEAFF
V: TRBV19; CDR3: CASSTSGAIGETQYF
V: TRBV5-1; CDR3: CASSQDRVSSGNTIYF
V: TRBV6-1; CDR3: CASTPIAGAVDTQYF
V: TRBV7-9; CDR3: CASTFTGTSYYNEQFF
V: TRBV18; CDR3: CASSPTIQGRAGELFF
V: TRBV27; CDR3: CASSSRQGGIGNEQFF
V: TRBV5-1; CDR3: CAGSLDRSNTDTQYF
V: TRBV5-1; CDR3: CASSLDSRLTGELFF
V: TRBV27; CDR3: CASSRQGGETQYF
V: TRBV5-1; CDR3: CASRPQGNFNYGYTF
V: TRBV12-3/TRBV12-4; CDR3: CASSRGTDTQYF